This paragraph covers one T cell receptor (beta chain) sequence. The entry originates in a study of T-cell reconstitution after alpha-beta-depleted transplantation in children. The TCRbeta library incorporated unique molecular identifiers. TCRdb itself ran the PCR reads through MiXCR, one entry per CDR3 protein. Of more than 550,000 distinct CDR3 sequences listed, 10% to 13% were seen once; the top ten hold approximately 4.1%. The sequence derives from a human donor who donated a stem cell graft to a child with acute myeloid leukemia. Sequences were derived from PBMCs from the stem cell graft donor, sampled from the stem cell graft.

CDR3 coding DNA: TGTGCCAGCAGTGTCGACAGGGGGAGGAAAGATACGCAGTATTTT. It yields the protein CASSVDRGRKDTQYF. The V gene is TRBV2, the J gene TRBJ2-3; TRBD1 aligns across 9 bases. V shed 4 bases and J 5 bases; nucleotides not matched to a gene: 7. The germline V gene encodes CDR1 SNHLY and CDR2 FYNNEI. The CDR3 covers 15 residues. Full variable domain (missing parts from reference TRBV2 and TRBJ2-3): EPEVTQTPSHQVTQMGQEVILRCVPISNHLYFYWYRQILGQKVEFLVSFYNNEISEKSEIFDDQFSVERPDGSNFTLKIRSTKLEDSAMYFCASSVDRGRKDTQYFGPGTRLTVL.